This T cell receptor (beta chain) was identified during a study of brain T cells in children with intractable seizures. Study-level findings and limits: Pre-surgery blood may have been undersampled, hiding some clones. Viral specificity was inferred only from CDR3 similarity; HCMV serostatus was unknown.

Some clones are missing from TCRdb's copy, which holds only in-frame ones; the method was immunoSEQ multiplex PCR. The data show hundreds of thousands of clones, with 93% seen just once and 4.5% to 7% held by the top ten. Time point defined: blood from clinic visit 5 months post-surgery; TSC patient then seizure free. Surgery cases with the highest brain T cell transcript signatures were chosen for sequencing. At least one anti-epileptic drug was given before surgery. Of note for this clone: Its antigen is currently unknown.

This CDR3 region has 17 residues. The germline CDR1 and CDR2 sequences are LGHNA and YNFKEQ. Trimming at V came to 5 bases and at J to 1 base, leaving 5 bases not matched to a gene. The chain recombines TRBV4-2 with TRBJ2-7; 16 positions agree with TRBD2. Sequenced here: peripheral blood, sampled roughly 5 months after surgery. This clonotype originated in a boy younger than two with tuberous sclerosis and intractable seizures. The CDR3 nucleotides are TGTGCCAGCAGCGGGACTAGCGGGGGGGCCGGGTCCTACGAGCAGTACTTC. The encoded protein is CASSGTSGGAGSYEQYF.